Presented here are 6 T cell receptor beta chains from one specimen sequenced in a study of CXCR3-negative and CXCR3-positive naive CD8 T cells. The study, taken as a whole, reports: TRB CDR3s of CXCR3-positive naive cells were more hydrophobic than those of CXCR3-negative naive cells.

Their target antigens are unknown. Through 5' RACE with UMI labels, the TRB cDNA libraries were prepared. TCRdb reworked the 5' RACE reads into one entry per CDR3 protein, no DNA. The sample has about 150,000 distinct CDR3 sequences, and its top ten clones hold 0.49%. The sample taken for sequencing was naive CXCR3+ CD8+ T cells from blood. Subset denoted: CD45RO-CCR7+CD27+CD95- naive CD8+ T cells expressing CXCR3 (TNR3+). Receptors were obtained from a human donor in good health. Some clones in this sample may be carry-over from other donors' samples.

CDR3: CAISAPQDQGTAGYEQFF. The gene calls are TRBV10-3 and TRBJ2-1; TCRdb proposes TRBD2, but this gene call is untestable without DNA. Germline V lookup: CDR1 ENHRY, CDR2 SYGVKD. The CDR3 length is 18 residues.

The CDR3 spells CASSYSSGGPYEQYF. The chain has TRBV6-5 and TRBJ2-7. Germline loops: CDR1 MNHEY, CDR2 SVGAGI. This CDR3 contains 15 residues.

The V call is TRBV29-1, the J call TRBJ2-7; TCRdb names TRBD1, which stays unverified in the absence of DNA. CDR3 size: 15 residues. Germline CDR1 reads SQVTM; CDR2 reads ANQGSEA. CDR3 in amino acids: CSVVGGSTFSYEQYF.

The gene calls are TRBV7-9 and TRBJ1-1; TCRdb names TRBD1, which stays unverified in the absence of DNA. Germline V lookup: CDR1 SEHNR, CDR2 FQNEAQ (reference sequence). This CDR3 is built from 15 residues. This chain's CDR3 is CASSLVQGAGTEAFF.

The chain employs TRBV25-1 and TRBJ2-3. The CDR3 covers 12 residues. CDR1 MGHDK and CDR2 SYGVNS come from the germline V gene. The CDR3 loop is CASGESADTQYF.

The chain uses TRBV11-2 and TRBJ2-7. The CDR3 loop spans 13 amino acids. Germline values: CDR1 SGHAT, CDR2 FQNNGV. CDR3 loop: CASSLYVSYEQYF.